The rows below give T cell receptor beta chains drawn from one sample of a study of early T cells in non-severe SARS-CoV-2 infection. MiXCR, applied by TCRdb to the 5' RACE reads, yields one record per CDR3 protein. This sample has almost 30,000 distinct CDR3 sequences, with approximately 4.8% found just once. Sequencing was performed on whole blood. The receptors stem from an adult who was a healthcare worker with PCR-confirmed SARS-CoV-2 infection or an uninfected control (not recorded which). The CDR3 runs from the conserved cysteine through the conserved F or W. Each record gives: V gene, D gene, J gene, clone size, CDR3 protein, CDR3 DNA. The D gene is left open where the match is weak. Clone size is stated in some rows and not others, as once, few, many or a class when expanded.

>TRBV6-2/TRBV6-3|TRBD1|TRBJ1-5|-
CASSYLTGGNQPQHF
TGTGCCAGCAGTTACCTAACAGGGGGCAATCAGCCCCAGCATTTT
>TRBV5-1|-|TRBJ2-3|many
CASSLLTGTSTDTQYF
TGCGCCAGCAGCCTTCTGACAGGAACTAGCACAGATACGCAGTATTTT
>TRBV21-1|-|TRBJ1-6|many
CASSKSLRWCSSPLHF
TGTGCCAGCAGCAAAAGTTTGAGGTGGTGTAGCTCACCCCTCCACTTT
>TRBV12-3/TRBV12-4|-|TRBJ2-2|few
CASRRGGVDTGELFF
TGTGCCAGCAGACGTGGAGGGGTTGACACCGGGGAGCTGTTTTTT
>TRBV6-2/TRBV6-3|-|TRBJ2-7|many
CASTNGGEQYF
TGTGCCAGCACCAACGGGGGCGAGCAGTACTTC
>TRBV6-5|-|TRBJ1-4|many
CASSSARGVREKLFF
TGTGCCAGCAGTTCCGCGCGGGGCGTTCGCGAAAAACTGTTTTTT
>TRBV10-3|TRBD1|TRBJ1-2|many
CATGTGGYYGYTF
TGTGCCACGGGGACAGGGGGTTACTATGGCTACACCTTC
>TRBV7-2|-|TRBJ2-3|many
CASSLLAPDTQYF
TGTGCCAGCAGCTTGCTAGCACCCGATACGCAGTATTTT
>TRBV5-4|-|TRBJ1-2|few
CASSAKTGNTYGYTF
TGTGCCAGCAGCGCAAAGACGGGGAATACCTATGGCTACACCTTC
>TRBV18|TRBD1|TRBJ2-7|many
CASSPMTGVRNEQYF
TGTGCCAGCTCACCCATGACAGGGGTTCGCAACGAGCAGTACTTC
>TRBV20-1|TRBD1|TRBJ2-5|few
CSAREGDRGIQETQYF
TGCAGTGCTAGAGAGGGGGACAGGGGGATACAAGAGACCCAGTACTTC
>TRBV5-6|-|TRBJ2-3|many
CASSPYTDTQYF
TGTGCCAGCAGCCCATACACAGATACGCAGTATTTT
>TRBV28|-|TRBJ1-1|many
CASSLYTEINTEAFF
TGTGCCAGCAGTTTATACACAGAGATTAACACTGAAGCTTTCTTT
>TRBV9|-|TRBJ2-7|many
CASSGRDKSFYEQYF
TGTGCCAGCAGCGGAAGGGACAAGTCCTTCTACGAGCAGTACTTC
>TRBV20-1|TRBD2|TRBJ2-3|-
CSARGTSGFTDTQYF
TGCAGTGCTAGGGGAACTAGCGGGTTCACAGATACGCAGTATTTT
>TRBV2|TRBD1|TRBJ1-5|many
CASSARTGGGSQPQHF
TGTGCCAGCAGTGCCCGGACAGGGGGTGGAAGTCAGCCCCAGCATTTT
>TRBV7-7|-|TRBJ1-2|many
CASCYGYTF
TGTGCCAGCTGCTATGGCTACACCTTC
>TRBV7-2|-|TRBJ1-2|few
CASSLGPNYGYTF
TGTGCCAGCAGCTTAGGCCCGAACTATGGCTACACCTTC
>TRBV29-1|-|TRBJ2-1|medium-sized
CSVDLNTPYNEQFF
TGCAGCGTTGATTTGAACACCCCCTACAATGAGCAGTTCTTC
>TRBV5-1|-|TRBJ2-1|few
CASSLDRGLEQFF
TGCGCCAGCAGCTTGGACAGGGGACTAGAGCAGTTCTTC
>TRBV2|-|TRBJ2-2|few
CASSSGLRTGELFF
TGTGCCAGCAGTTCAGGGTTACGCACCGGGGAGCTGTTTTTT
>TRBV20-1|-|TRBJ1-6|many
CSARDLGTGQRNSPLHF
TGCAGTGCTAGAGATCTGGGAACGGGGCAGCGAAATTCACCCCTCCACTTT
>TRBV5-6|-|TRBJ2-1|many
CASSRRLANEQFF
TGTGCCAGCAGCCGCCGGCTGGCGAATGAGCAGTTCTTC
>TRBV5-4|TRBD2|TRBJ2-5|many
CASSLVASGGKETQYF
TGTGCCAGCAGCTTGGTGGCTAGCGGGGGGAAAGAGACCCAGTACTTC
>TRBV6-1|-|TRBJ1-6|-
CASGLWGRKDSPIHF
TGTGCCAGCGGCCTATGGGGACGGAAGGATTCACCCATCCACTTT
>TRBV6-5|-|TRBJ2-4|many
CASSPGILAKNIQYF
TGTGCCAGCAGCCCGGGGATACTAGCCAAAAACATTCAGTACTTC
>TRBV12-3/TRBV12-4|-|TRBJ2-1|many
CASKFMSPNEQFF
TGTGCCAGCAAATTTATGAGCCCCAATGAGCAGTTCTTC
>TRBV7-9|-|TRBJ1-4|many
CASSFGLNEKLFF
TGTGCCAGCAGCTTTGGGCTAAATGAAAAACTGTTTTTT
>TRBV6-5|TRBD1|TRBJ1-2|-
CASSPRTGSYGYTF
TGTGCCAGCAGTCCACGGACAGGGAGCTATGGCTACACCTTC
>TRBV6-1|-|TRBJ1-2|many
CASSDDPEGYYGYTF
TGTGCCAGCAGTGATGATCCAGAGGGCTACTATGGCTACACCTTC
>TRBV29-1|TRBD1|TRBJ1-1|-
CSVRGGAGTEAFF
TGCAGCGTGCGAGGGGGCGCAGGAACTGAAGCTTTCTTT
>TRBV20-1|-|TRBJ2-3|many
CSASWASGTDTQYF
TGCAGTGCTAGTTGGGCTAGCGGCACAGATACGCAGTATTTT
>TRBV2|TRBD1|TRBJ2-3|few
CASRLDRGLRDTQYF
TGTGCCAGCAGATTGGACAGGGGGCTTCGAGATACGCAGTATTTT
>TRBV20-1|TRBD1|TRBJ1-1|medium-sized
CSAGGQGAAEAFF
TGCAGTGCTGGGGGACAGGGGGCGGCTGAAGCTTTCTTT
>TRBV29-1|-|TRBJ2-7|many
CSVYTGHEQYF
TGCAGCGTGTACACAGGCCACGAGCAGTACTTC
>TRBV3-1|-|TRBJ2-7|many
CASSQAQHGSFYEQYF
TGTGCCAGCAGCCAAGCCCAACATGGCAGCTTCTACGAGCAGTACTTC
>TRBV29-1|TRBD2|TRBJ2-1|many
CSVYSGKENNEQFF
TGCAGCGTATATAGCGGGAAGGAGAACAATGAGCAGTTCTTC
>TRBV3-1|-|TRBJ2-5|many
CASSQGEETQYF
TGTGCCAGCAGCCAAGGAGAAGAGACCCAGTACTTC
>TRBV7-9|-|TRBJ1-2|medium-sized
CASDQPGYGYTF
TGTGCCAGCGATCAACCTGGATATGGCTACACCTTC
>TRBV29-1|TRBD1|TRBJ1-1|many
CSVEPEDRARTEAFF
TGCAGCGTTGAGCCCGAGGACAGGGCCCGCACTGAAGCTTTCTTT
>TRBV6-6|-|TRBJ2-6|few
CASRLQLSGANVLTF
TGTGCCAGCAGGCTCCAGCTCTCTGGGGCCAACGTCCTGACTTTC
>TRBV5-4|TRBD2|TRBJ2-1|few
CASSYLSGRKGVNEQFF
TGTGCCAGCAGCTACCTTAGCGGGAGGAAAGGGGTCAATGAGCAGTTCTTC
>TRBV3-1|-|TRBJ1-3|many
CASSRGLGNTIYF
TGTGCCAGCAGCCGGGGGCTTGGAAACACCATATATTTT
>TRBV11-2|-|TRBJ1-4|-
CASSHATGLHNEKLFF
TGTGCCAGCAGCCACGCCACAGGGTTACATAATGAAAAACTGTTTTTT
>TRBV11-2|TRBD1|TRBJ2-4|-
CASSSSPGQKNIQYF
TGTGCCAGCAGCTCGTCCCCGGGACAGAAAAACATTCAGTACTTC
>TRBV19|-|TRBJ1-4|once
CATASWELNEKLFF
TGTGCCACCGCCTCCTGGGAGCTTAATGAAAAACTGTTTTTT
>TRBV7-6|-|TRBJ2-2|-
CASSLFSGTGELFF
TGTGCCAGCAGCTTATTCTCCGGCACCGGGGAGCTGTTTTTT
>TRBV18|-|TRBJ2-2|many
CASSPLPGETGELFF
TGTGCCAGCTCACCACTTCCCGGCGAAACCGGGGAGCTGTTTTTT
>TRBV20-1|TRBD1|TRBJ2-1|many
CSARTSGGEGKNEQFF
TGCAGTGCTAGAACCTCAGGGGGCGAAGGGAAAAATGAGCAGTTCTTC
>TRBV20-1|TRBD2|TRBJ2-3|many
CSAPWGRADTQYF
TGCAGTGCCCCTTGGGGGAGGGCGGATACGCAGTATTTT
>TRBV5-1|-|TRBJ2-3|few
CASSSTLGRYTDTQYF
TGCGCCAGCAGCTCGACCCTTGGAAGGTACACAGATACGCAGTATTTT
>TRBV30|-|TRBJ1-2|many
CAWSTQFSGYTF
TGTGCCTGGAGTACCCAATTTAGCGGCTACACCTTC
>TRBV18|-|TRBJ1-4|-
CASSPPVREREEKLFF
TGTGCCAGCTCACCACCGGTCAGGGAGCGGGAAGAAAAACTGTTTTTT